The sample holds one count of the clone carrying this T cell receptor beta chain. Its antigen is still unknown. The record originates from a study of OX40 agonist ivuxolimab in advanced cancers. Study-wide background: Recorded diagnoses for dose-escalation patients were hepatocellular carcinoma, melanoma, renal cell or head and neck cancer. Averaging 60 years in age, with a range of about 23 to 80, the cohort was 82.7% male.

Profiled with immunoSEQ multiplex PCR; TCRdb holds only in-frame clones, not every one. The sample has approximately 90,000 clones, roughly nine tenths seen once. Findings and limits, study-wide: Individuals who were partial responders at 0.1-3.0 mg/kg had clonal expansion that ranked among the lowest. No determination was made of the antigen specificity of the expanded peripheral T cells.

CDR1 is SGHNT and CDR2 is YYREEE in the germline V gene (reference sequence). CDR3 length equals 15 residues. V lost 0 bases and J lost 0, with 10 bases in between. The gene calls are TRBV5-4 and TRBJ2-7, with no clear D. This sequence originates from an adult with an advanced solid tumor such as melanoma, head and neck, liver or kidney cancer. Material: CD4+ or CD8+ T cells sorted from blood, obtained in a trial of the OX40 agonist ivuxolimab. This CDR3 is CASSLGRDTSYEQYF. The DNA for the CDR3 is TGTGCCAGCAGCTTGGGACGAGACACCTCCTACGAGCAGTACTTC. Drawing the rest from reference TRBV5-4 and TRBJ2-7, the complete variable domain is ETGVTQSPTHLIKTRGQQVTLRCSSQSGHNTVSWYQQALGQGPQFIFQYYREEENGRGNFPPRFSGLQFPNYSSELNVNALELDDSALYLCASSLGRDTSYEQYFGPGTRLTVT.